What follows describes a single T cell receptor beta chain. These data belong to a study of control samples from healthy donors and cancer patients. Generated by immunoSEQ multiplex PCR, the TCRdb table keeps only in-frame clones and is missing some. The table lists around 42,000 clones, roughly 94% of them singletons. The sample was blood. The receptor's source is a man aged 55 to 70 in good health.

CDR3 sequence: CASSVELAESTDTQYF. In nucleotides, the CDR3 is TGTGCCAGCAGCGTAGAACTAGCGGAAAGCACAGATACGCAGTATTTT. The chain links TRBV9 to TRBJ2-3; 8 bases map to TRBD2. J lost 0 bases, V lost 0 bases, and 3 bases had no gene match. CDR3 length equals 16 residues. The germline V gene encodes CDR1 SGDLS and CDR2 YYNGEE.